A selection of T cell receptor beta chains follows, all from one sample in a study of blood T cell repertoires in COVID-19. The data were produced by immunoSEQ multiplex PCR, yet TCRdb's version contains in-frame clones alone and is incomplete. The table shows about 130,000 clones, with 60% to 80% occurring only once. The sequenced sample consisted of peripheral blood. These receptors were obtained from a man between 60 and 75 years old with acute or convalescent COVID-19. Both conserved end residues are part of each CDR3. The D gene is left open where the match is weak. Clone size, where shown, is once, few, many, or a class for clones that have expanded.

>TRBJ1-2|TRBV12-5|TRBD1|.
CASGLVLGGSLLGYGYTF
TGTGCTAGTGGTTTGGTCCTAGGGGGCAGCCTCCTGGGCTATGGCTACACCTTC
>TRBJ1-2|TRBV6-5|.|once
CASSYSSGSYGYTF
TGTGCCAGCAGTTACTCGAGCGGGTCCTATGGCTACACCTTC
>TRBJ1-1|TRBV19|.|.
CASSIVAARPNTEAFF
TGTGCCAGTAGTATAGTAGCCGCCAGACCGAACACTGAAGCTTTCTTT
>TRBJ2-1|TRBV2|TRBD1|few
CASTQTGQGRNEQFF
TGTGCCAGCACCCAAACCGGACAGGGTCGAAATGAGCAGTTCTTC
>TRBJ2-3|TRBV3-1/TRBV3-2|TRBD2|.
CASSQGAGVRSDTQYF
TGTGCCAGCAGCCAAGGAGCGGGAGTAAGGAGCGATACGCAGTATTTT
>TRBJ2-1|TRBV7-3|.|few
CASSLGADSPTNEQFF
TGTGCCAGCAGCTTAGGCGCCGACTCGCCGACGAATGAGCAGTTCTTC
>TRBJ1-1|TRBV7-2|TRBD1|few
CASSAQTGVNTEAFF
TGTGCCAGCAGCGCCCAGACAGGGGTGAACACTGAAGCTTTCTTT
>TRBJ1-2|TRBV6-5|.|.
CASYSREGGGYTF
TGTGCCAGCTACTCCAGGGAAGGTGGCGGCTACACCTTC
>TRBJ1-2|TRBV12-3/TRBV12-4|.|.
CASMGRANYGYTF
TGTGCCAGCATGGGCAGGGCGAACTATGGCTACACCTTC
>TRBJ2-1|TRBV7-2|.|.
CASSFYGINNEQFF
TGTGCCAGCAGCTTCTACGGGATCAACAATGAGCAGTTCTTC
>TRBJ1-1|TRBV6-1|TRBD1|.
CASRSGQANTEAFF
TGTGCCAGCAGGTCGGGACAGGCGAACACTGAAGCTTTCTTT
>TRBJ1-1|TRBV7-8|.|.
CASSLNPGMNTEAFF
TGTGCCAGCAGCTTAAATCCGGGGATGAACACTGAAGCTTTCTTT
>TRBJ1-2|TRBV19|.|.
CASSIRTANYGYTF
TGTGCCAGTAGTATTCGGACAGCTAACTATGGCTACACCTTC
>TRBJ2-1|TRBV11-2|.|.
CASSLTLDLGPSYNEQFF
TGTGCCAGCAGCTTAACCCTGGACCTGGGGCCTTCCTACAATGAGCAGTTCTTC
>TRBJ1-1|TRBV19|TRBD1|.
CASSIPRGHVNTEAFF
TGTGCCAGTAGTATCCCGAGGGGGCACGTGAACACTGAAGCTTTCTTT
>TRBJ1-6|TRBV30|TRBD1|.
CAIKTRDSSYNSPLHF
TGTGCCATCAAGACAAGGGACAGCTCCTATAATTCACCCCTCCACTTT
>TRBJ2-1|TRBV3-1/TRBV3-2|TRBD1|.
CASSTRQGAWEQFF
TGTGCCAGCAGCACCCGACAGGGGGCGTGGGAGCAGTTCTTC
>TRBJ2-7|TRBV10-1|TRBD2|few
CASSPSGGAYEQYF
TGCGCCAGCAGTCCTAGCGGGGGGGCCTACGAGCAGTACTTC
>TRBJ1-5|TRBV12-3/TRBV12-4|.|.
CASSRYSNQPQHF
TGTGCCAGCAGTCGGTATAGCAATCAGCCCCAGCATTTT
>TRBJ2-7|TRBV5-6|TRBD2|.
CASRETSGRARSYEQYF
TGTGCCAGCAGGGAGACTAGCGGGAGGGCCCGGTCCTACGAGCAGTACTTC
>TRBJ2-7|TRBV6-5|TRBD2|few
CASTHRGSSYEQYF
TGTGCCAGCACCCATCGCGGGAGCTCCTACGAGCAGTACTTC
>TRBJ1-2|TRBV11-2|.|.
CASSLQTGSVYGYTF
TGTGCCAGCAGCCTACAAACAGGGTCGGTCTATGGCTACACCTTC